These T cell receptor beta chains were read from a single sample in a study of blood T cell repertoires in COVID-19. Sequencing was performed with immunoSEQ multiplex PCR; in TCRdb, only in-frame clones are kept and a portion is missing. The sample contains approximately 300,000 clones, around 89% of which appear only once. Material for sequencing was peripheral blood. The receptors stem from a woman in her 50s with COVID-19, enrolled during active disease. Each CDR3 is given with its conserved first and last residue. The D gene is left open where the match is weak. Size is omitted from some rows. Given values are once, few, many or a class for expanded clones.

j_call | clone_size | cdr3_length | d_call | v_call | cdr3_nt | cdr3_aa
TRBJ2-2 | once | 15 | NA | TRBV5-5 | TGTGCCAGCAGCTTGTTTTGGACAGTCAGCGGGGAGCTGTTTTTT | CASSLFWTVSGELFF
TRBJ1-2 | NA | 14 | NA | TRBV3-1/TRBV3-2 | TGTGCCAGCAGCCAAGATACATCTTCCAGAGGCTACACCTTC | CASSQDTSSRGYTF
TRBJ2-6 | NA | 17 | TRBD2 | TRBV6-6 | TGTGCCAGCAGTCCCCCTCGTGCGGGGGCTGGGGCCAACGTCCTGACTTTC | CASSPPRAGAGANVLTF
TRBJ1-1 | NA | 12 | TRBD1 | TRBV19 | TGTGCCAGTGACAGGGGAAGTACTGAAGCTTTCTTT | CASDRGSTEAFF
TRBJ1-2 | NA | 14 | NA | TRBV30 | TGTGCCTGGAGGGGGCAGGGAACTAACTATGGCTACACCTTC | CAWRGQGTNYGYTF
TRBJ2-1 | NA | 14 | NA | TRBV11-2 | TGTGCCAGCAGTTCCCGGACAGTATACAATGAGCAGTTCTTC | CASSSRTVYNEQFF
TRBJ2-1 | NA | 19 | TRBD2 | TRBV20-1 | TGCAGTGCTAGTCGGGCTAGCGGATTTCTTATCCTCTCCTACAATGAGCAGTTCTTC | CSASRASGFLILSYNEQFF
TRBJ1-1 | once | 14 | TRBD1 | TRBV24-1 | TGTGCCACCAGTGACCCTCGGACAGGGTTTGAAGCTTTCTTT | CATSDPRTGFEAFF
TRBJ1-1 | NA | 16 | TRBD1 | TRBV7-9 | TGTGCCAGCAGCCCTCAAGGGGACAGGTTCTACACTGAAGCTTTCTTT | CASSPQGDRFYTEAFF
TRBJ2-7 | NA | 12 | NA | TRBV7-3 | TGTGCCAGCCCTTTGACAGACTACGAGCAGTACTTC | CASPLTDYEQYF
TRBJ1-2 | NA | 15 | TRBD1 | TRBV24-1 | TGTGCCACCAGTGAGCCGGGACAGGGTGGCTATGGCTACACCTTC | CATSEPGQGGYGYTF
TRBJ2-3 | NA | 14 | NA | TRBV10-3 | TGTGCCATCAGTGTAGGGGGTCATTCAGATACGCAGTATTTT | CAISVGGHSDTQYF
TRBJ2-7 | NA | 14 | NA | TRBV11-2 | TGTGCCAGCAGCCGGGGTGTGGGTTCCGACGAGCAGTACTTC | CASSRGVGSDEQYF
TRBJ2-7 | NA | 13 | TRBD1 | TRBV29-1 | TGCAGCGTTTACCGGGACAGCCCCTACGAGCAGTACTTC | CSVYRDSPYEQYF
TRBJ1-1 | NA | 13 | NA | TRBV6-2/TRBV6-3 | TGTGCCAGCAGTGCTGGACAGCTAATTGAAGCTTTCTTT | CASSAGQLIEAFF
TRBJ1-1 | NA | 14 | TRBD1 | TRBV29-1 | TGCAGCGTTGAGGGACAGGGACACGGGACTGAAGCTTTCTTT | CSVEGQGHGTEAFF
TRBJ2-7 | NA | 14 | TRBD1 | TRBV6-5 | TGTGCCAGCAGTTACGGTGGGACAGGCTACGAGCAGTACTTC | CASSYGGTGYEQYF
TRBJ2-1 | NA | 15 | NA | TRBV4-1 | TGCGCCAGCAGCCAAGTAACTGCCTCCTACAATGAGCAGTTCTTC | CASSQVTASYNEQFF
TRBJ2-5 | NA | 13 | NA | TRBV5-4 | TGTGCCAGCAGCTTGGCCGCGCAAGAGACCCAGTACTTC | CASSLAAQETQYF
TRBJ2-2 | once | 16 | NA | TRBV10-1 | TGCGCCAGCAGTTCTCGGGGAGGATCGAACACCGGGGAGCTGTTTTTT | CASSSRGGSNTGELFF
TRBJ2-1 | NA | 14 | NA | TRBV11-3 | TGTGCCAGCAGTTCAGACAGAGGGGGAAATGAGCAGTTCTTC | CASSSDRGGNEQFF
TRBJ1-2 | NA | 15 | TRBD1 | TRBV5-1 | TGCGCCAGCAGAAATACAGGGGGCGCCGGGTTTGGCTACACCTTC | CASRNTGGAGFGYTF
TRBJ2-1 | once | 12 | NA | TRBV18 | TGTGCCAGCTTCACCACCCCCGGTGGGCAGTTCTTC | CASFTTPGGQFF
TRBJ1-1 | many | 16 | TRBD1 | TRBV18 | TGTGCCAGCTCACCAATGCATCGGGACAGGAACACTGAAGCTTTCTTT | CASSPMHRDRNTEAFF
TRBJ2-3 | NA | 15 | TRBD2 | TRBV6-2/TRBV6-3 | TGTGCCAGCAGTTACTCGAGCGGGAGGGTGGATACGCAGTATTTT | CASSYSSGRVDTQYF
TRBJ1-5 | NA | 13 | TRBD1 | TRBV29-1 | TGCAGCGCAGAGACAGGGCGTAACCAGCCCCAGCATTTT | CSAETGRNQPQHF
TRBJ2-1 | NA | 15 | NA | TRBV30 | TGTGCCTGGAGTGTCCAGGGGTTCTCCCGATTGGAGCAGTTCTTC | CAWSVQGFSRLEQFF
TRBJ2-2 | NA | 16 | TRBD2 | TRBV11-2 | TGTGCCAGCAGCGTCGGGACTAGCGGGAACCTCGGGGAGCTGTTTTTT | CASSVGTSGNLGELFF
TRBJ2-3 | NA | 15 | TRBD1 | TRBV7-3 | TGTGCCAGCAGCTTTATGACAGGGACGGAAAATACGCAGTATTTT | CASSFMTGTENTQYF
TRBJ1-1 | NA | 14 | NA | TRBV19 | TGTGCCAGTAGTCTAGACATCAACAGGGCTGAAGCTTTCTTT | CASSLDINRAEAFF
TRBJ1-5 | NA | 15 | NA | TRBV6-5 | TGTGCCAGCAGTTATACAGGGATTGGCACTCAGCCCCAGCATTTT | CASSYTGIGTQPQHF
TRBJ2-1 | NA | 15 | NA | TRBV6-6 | TGTGCCAGCAGTCATGAACTAGGGTCCTACAATGAGCAGTTCTTC | CASSHELGSYNEQFF